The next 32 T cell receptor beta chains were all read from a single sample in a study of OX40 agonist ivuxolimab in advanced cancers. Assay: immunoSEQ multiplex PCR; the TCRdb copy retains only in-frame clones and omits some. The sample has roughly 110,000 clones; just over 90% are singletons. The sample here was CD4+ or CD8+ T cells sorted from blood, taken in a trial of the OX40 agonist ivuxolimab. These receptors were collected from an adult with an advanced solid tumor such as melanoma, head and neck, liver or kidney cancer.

CDR3 bases: TGTGCAGGAAGGACTAGCGGCACCGGGGAGCTGTTTTTT. It encodes CAGRTSGTGELFF. The gene calls are TRBV7-8 and TRBJ2-2; 10 positions agree with TRBD2. From germline, CDR1 is SGHVS and CDR2 FQNEAQ. CDR3 length: 13 residues.

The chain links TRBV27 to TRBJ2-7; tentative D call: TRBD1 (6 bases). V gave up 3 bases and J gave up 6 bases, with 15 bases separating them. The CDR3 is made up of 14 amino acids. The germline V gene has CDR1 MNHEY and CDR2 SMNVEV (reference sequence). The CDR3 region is CASSFTGTNLEQYF. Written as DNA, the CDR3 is TGTGCCAGCAGTTTCACAGGGACAAACCTCGAGCAGTACTTC.

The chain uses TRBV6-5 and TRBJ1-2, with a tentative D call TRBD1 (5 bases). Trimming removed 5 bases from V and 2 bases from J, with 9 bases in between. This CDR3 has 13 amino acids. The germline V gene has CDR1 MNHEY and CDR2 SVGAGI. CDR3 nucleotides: TGTGCCAGCAGTGAAGAGGGGAACTATGGCTACACCTTC. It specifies CASSEEGNYGYTF.

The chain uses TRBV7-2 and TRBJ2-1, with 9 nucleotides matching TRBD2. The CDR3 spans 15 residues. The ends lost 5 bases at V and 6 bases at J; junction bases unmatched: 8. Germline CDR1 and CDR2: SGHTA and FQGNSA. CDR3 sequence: CASSTSSGVINEQFF. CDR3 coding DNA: TGTGCCAGCAGCACATCTAGCGGGGTAATCAATGAGCAGTTCTTC.

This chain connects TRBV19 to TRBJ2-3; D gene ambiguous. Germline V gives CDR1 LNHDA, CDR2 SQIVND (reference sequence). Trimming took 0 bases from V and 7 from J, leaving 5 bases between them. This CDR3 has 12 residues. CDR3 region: CASSIDRNTQYF. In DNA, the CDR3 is TGTGCCAGTAGTATAGATAGGAATACGCAGTATTTT.

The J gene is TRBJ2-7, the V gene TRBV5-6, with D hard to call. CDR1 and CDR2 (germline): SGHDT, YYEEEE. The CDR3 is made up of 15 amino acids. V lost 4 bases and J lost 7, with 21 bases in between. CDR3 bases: TGTGCCAGCAGCGGCCGCCTGGACGGCTCTCGAGAGCAGTACTTC. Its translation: CASSGRLDGSREQYF.

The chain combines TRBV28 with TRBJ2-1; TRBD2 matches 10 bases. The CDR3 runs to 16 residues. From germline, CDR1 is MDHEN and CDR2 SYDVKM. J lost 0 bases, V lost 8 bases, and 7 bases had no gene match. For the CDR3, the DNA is TGTGCCAGCCTTAGCGGGGGGCCTAGCTCCTACAATGAGCAGTTCTTC. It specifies CASLSGGPSSYNEQFF.

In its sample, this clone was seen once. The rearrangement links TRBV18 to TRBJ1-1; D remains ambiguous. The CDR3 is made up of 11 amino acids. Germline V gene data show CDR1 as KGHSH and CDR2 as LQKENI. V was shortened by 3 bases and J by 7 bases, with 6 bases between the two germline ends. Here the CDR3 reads CASSPVNEAFF. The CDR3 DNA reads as TGTGCCAGCTCACCCGTTAATGAAGCTTTCTTT.

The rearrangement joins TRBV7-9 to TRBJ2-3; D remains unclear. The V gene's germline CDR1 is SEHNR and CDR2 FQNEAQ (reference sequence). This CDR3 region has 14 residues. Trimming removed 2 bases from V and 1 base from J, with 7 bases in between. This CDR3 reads CASSLSLGTDTQYF. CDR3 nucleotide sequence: TGTGCCAGCAGCTTATCCTTGGGCACAGATACGCAGTATTTT.

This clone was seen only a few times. The CDR3 protein is CASTWGGGQETQYF. In DNA, the CDR3 is TGTGCCAGCACCTGGGGAGGTGGCCAAGAGACCCAGTACTTC. This rearrangement joins TRBV5-4 to TRBJ2-5; TRBD2 might be the D (6 bases). This CDR3 is 14 amino acids long. Trimming took 6 bases from V and 1 from J, leaving 13 bases between them. In germline, CDR1 is SGHNT, CDR2 YYREEE (reference sequence).

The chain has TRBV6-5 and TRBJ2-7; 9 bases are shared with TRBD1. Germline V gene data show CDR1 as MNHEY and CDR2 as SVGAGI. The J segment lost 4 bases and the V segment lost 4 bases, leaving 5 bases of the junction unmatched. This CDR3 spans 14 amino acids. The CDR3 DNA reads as TGTGCCAGCAGTTTCCGGGACAGGGCTTACGAGCAGTACTTC. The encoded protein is CASSFRDRAYEQYF.

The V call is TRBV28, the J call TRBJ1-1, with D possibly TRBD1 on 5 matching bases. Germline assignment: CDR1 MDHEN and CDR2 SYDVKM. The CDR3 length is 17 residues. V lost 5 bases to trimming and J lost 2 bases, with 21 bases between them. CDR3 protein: CASSTTGTGYTNTEAFF. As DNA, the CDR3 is TGTGCCAGCAGTACCACCGGGACGGGCTATACTAACACTGAAGCTTTCTTT.

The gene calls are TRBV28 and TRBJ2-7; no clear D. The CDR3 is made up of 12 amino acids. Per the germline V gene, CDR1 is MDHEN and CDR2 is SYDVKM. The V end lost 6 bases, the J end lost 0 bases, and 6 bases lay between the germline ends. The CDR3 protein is CASRGNSYEQYF. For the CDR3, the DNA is TGTGCCAGCAGAGGCAACTCCTACGAGCAGTACTTC.

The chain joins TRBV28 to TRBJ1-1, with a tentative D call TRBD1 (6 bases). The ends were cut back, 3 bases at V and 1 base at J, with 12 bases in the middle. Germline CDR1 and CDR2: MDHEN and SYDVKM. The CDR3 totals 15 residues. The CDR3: CASSFPGTSNTEAFF. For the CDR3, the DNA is TGTGCCAGCAGTTTCCCCGGGACATCGAACACTGAAGCTTTCTTT.

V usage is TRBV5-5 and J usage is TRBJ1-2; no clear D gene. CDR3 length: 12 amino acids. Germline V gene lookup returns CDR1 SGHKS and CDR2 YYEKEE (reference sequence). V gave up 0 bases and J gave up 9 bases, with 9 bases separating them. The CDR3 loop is CASSLGVDRYTF. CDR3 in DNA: TGTGCCAGCAGCTTGGGGGTGGATCGCTACACCTTC.

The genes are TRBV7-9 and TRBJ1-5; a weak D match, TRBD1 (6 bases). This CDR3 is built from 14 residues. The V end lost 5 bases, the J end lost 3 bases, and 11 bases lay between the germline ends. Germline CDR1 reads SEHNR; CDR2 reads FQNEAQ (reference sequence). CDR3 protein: CASSLRTVNQPQHF. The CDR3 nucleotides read TGTGCCAGCAGCCTCCGGACAGTCAATCAGCCCCAGCATTTT.

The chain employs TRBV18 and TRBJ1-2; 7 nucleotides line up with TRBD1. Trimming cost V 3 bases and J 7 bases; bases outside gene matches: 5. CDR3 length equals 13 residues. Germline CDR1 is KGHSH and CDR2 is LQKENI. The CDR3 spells CASSPQGESGYTF. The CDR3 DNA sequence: TGTGCCAGCTCACCGCAGGGGGAGAGTGGCTACACCTTC.

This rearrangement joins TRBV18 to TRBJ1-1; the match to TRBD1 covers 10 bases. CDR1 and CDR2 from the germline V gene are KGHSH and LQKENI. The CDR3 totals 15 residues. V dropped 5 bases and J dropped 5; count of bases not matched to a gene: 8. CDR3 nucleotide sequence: TGTGCCAGCTCATCCAGGGACAGGGGAATAACTGAAGCTTTCTTT. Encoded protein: CASSSRDRGITEAFF.

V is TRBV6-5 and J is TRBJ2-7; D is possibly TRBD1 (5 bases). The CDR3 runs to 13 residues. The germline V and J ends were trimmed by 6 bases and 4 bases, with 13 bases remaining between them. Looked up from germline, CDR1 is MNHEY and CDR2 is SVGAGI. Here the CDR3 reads CASSRQPLYEQYF. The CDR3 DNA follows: TGTGCCAGCAGCCGACAGCCCTTATACGAGCAGTACTTC.

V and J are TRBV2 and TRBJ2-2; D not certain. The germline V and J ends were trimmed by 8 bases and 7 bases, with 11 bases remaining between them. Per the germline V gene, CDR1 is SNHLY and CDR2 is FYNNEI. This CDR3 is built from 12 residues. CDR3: CASGSSIGELFF. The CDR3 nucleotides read TGTGCCAGCGGTTCGTCCATCGGGGAGCTGTTTTTT.

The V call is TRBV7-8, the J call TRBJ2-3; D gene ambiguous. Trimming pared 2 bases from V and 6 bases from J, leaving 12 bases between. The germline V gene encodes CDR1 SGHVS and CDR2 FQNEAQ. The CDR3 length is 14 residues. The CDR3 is CASSLRFQQDTQYF. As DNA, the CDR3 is TGTGCCAGCAGCTTAAGGTTCCAGCAGGATACGCAGTATTTT.

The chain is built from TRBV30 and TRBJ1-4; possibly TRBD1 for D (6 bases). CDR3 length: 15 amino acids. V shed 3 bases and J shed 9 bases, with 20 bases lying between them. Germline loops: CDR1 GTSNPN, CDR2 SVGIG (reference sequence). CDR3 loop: CAWSPNWGRGKKLFF. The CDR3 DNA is TGTGCCTGGAGCCCCAATTGGGGGCGGGGTAAAAAACTGTTTTTT.

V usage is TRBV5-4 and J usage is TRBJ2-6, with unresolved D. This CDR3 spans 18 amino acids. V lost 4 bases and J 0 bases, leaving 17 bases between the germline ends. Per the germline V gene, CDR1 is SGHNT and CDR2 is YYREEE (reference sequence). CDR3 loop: CASSTLGETSSGANVLTF. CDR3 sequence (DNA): TGTGCCAGCAGCACGTTAGGTGAAACCTCCTCTGGGGCCAACGTCCTGACTTTC.

The DNA for the CDR3 is TGTGCCAGCAGTAAGGGGGACCCGGGAAGGAATGAAAAACTGTTTTTT. This encodes CASSKGDPGRNEKLFF. The chain recombines TRBV28 with TRBJ1-4, with D tentatively TRBD1 (6 bases). The V end was cut by 5 bases, the J end by 5 bases, with 18 bases between. CDR3 length: 16 amino acids. Germline CDR1 and CDR2: MDHEN and SYDVKM.

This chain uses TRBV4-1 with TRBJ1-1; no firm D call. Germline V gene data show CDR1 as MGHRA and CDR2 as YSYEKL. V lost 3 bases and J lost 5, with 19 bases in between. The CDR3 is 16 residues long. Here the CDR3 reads CASSHFRIGEGTEAFF. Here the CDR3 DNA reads TGCGCCAGCAGCCACTTTCGAATTGGGGAGGGAACTGAAGCTTTCTTT.

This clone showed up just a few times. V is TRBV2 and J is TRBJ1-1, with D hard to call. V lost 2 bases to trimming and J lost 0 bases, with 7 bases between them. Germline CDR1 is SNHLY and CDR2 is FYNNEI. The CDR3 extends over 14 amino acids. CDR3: CASSEQSVNTEAFF. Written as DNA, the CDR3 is TGTGCCAGCAGTGAACAGTCTGTGAACACTGAAGCTTTCTTT. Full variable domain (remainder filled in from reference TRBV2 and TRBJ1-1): EPEVTQTPSHQVTQMGQEVILRCVPISNHLYFYWYRQILGQKVEFLVSFYNNEISEKSEIFDDQFSVERPDGSNFTLKIRSTKLEDSAMYFCASSEQSVNTEAFFGQGTRLTVV.

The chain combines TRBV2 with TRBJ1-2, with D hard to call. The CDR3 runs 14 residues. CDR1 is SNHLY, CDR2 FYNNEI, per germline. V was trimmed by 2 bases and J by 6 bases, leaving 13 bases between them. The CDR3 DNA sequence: TGTGCCAGCAGTGAAAGTTTCTCCGGGGATGGCTACACCTTC. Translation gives CASSESFSGDGYTF.

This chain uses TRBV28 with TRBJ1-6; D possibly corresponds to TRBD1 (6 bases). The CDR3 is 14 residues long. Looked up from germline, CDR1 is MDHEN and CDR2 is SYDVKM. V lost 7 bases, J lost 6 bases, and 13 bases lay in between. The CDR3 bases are TGTGCCAGCATTCTCGGGGGGCTTAATTCACCCCTCCACTTT. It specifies CASILGGLNSPLHF.

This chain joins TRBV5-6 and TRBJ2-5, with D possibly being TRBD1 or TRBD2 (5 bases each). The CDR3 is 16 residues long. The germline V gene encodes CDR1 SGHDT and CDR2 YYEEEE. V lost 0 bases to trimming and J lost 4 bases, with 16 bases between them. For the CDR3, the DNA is TGTGCCAGCAGCTTGGATGGCAGGGAGAGAGGAGAGACCCAGTACTTC. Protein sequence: CASSLDGRERGETQYF.

The DNA of the CDR3 is TGCGCCAGCAGCTTGGCTCAGGGGTCCTACGAGCAGTACTTC. It is translated as CASSLAQGSYEQYF. This chain links TRBV5-1 with TRBJ2-5, with D perhaps TRBD1 (6 bases). The DNA end favors TRBJ2-7, so the J call may be wrong. The germline V gene has CDR1 SGHRS and CDR2 YFSETQ. The CDR3 loop spans 14 amino acids.

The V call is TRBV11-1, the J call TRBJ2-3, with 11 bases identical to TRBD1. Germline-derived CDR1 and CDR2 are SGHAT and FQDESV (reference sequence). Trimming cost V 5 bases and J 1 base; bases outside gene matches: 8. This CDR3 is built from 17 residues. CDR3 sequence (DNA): TGTGCCAGCAGCCCACGGACAGGGGGCGCTGGCACAGATACGCAGTATTTT. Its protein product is CASSPRTGGAGTDTQYF.

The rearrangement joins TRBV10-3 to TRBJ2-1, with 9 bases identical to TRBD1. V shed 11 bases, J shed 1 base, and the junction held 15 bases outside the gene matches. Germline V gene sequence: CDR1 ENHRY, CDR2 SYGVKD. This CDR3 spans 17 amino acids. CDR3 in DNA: TGTGCCTCTCAAGGGGCAATGGACAGGGGATCCTACAATGAGCAGTTCTTC. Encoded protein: CASQGAMDRGSYNEQFF.